This TCR beta chain was captured by sequencing in a study of T cell responses to AZD1222 COVID-19 vaccine. Study context: It was second doses at about 4 or about 12 weeks that were pooled.

With respect to this clone: The antigen is undetermined.

General study findings and limits: There were mostly white British donors and more females than males, and clonal diversity was possibly underestimated. The breadth and depth of Spike-specific TCRs increased once two AZD1222 doses had been given. Targeting of unmutated variant regions was reportedly seen in nearly half of spike-specific TCRs.

TCRdb keeps only in-frame clones here, not all; method: immunoSEQ multiplex PCR. This sample yields roughly 130,000 clones, of which 90% to 95% are seen a single time; approximately 7% belongs to the top ten. This material consisted of peripheral blood, taken on day 0 of AZD1222 vaccination. The origin of this receptor is an adult in good health.

The CDR3 spells CASSLETSGRGEQFF. CDR3 nucleotide sequence: TGTGCCAGCAGCTTAGAGACTAGCGGGAGAGGTGAGCAGTTCTTC. The chain joins TRBV7-6 to TRBJ2-1, with 12 positions matching TRBD2. J was trimmed by 9 bases and V by 1 base; bases with no gene match: 4. The CDR3 spans 15 residues. The germline gives CDR1 SGHVS, CDR2 FNYEAQ.